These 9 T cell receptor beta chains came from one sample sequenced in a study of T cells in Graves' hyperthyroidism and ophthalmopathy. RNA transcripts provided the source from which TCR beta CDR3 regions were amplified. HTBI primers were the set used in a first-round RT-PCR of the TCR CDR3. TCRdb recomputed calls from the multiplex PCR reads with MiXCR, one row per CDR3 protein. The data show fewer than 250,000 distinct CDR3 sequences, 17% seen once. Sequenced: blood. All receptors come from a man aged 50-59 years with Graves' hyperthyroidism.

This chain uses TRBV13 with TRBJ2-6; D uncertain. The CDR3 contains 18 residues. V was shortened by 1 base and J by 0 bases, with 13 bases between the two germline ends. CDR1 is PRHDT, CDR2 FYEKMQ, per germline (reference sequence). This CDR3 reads CASSLAYRVRSGANVLTF. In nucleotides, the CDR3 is TGTGCCAGCAGCTTAGCTTATCGGGTCCGCTCTGGGGCCAACGTCCTGACTTTC. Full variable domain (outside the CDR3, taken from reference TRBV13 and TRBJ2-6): AAGVIQSPRHLIKEKRETATLKCYPIPRHDTVYWYQQGPGQDPQFLISFYEKMQSDKGSIPDRFSAQQFSDYHSELNMSSLELGDSALYFCASSLAYRVRSGANVLTFGAGSRLTVL.

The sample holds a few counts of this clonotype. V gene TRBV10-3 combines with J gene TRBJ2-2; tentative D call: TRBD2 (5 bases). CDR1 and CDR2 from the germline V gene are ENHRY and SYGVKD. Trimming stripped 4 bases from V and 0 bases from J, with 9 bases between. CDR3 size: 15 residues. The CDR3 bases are TGTGCCATCAGTGTGCGGACTGCGAACACCGGGGAGCTGTTTTTT. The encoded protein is CAISVRTANTGELFF.

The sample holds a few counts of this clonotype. The CDR3: CASSVVSGRTGELFF. The CDR3 nucleotides read TGTGCCAGCAGCGTAGTATCCGGACGGACCGGGGAGCTGTTTTTT. The chain combines TRBV9 with TRBJ2-2; no definite D call. Germline V gene data show CDR1 as SGDLS and CDR2 as YYNGEE. The V gene lost 0 bases and the J gene lost 5 bases, with 11 bases spanning the gap. The CDR3 is made up of 15 amino acids.

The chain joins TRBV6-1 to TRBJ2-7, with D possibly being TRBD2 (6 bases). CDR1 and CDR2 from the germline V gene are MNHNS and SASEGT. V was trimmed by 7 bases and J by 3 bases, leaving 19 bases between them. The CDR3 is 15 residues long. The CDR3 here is CASTPPGDLLYEQYF. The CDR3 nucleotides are TGTGCCAGCACCCCTCCGGGGGATCTACTCTACGAGCAGTACTTC.

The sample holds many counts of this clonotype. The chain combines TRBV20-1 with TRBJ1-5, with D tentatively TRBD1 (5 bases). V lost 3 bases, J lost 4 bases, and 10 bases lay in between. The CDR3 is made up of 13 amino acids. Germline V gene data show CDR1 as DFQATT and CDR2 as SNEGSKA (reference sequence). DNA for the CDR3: TGCAGTGCTAGCCAGGGATGGAATCAGCCCCAGCATTTT. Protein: CSASQGWNQPQHF.

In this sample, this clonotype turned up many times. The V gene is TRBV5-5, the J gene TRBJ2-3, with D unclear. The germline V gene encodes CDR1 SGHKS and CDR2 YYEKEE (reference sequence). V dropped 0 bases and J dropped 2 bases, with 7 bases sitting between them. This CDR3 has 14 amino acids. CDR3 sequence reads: CASSLVQITDTQYF. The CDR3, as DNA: TGTGCCAGCAGCTTGGTTCAGATCACAGATACGCAGTATTTT.

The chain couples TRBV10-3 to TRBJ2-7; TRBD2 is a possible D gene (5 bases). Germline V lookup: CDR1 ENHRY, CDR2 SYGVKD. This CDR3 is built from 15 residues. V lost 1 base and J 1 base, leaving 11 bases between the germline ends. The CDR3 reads CAISEYQAASYEQYF. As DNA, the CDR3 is TGTGCCATCAGTGAGTATCAAGCGGCATCCTACGAGCAGTACTTC.

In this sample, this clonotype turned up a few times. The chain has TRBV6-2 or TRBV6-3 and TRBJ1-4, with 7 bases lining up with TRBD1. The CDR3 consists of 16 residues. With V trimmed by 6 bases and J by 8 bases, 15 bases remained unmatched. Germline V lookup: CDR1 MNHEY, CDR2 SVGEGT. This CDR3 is CASRGGGTGRREKLFF. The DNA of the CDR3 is TGTGCCAGCAGAGGGGGCGGAACGGGTCGTCGGGAAAAACTGTTTTTT.

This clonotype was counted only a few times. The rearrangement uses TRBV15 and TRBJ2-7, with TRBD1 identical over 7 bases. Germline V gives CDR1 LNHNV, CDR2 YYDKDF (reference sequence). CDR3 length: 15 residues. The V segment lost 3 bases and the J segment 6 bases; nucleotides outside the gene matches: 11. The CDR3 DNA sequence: TGTGCCACCAGCAGGGAAATGACAGGGTCGGGCGAGCAGTACTTC. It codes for CATSREMTGSGEQYF.